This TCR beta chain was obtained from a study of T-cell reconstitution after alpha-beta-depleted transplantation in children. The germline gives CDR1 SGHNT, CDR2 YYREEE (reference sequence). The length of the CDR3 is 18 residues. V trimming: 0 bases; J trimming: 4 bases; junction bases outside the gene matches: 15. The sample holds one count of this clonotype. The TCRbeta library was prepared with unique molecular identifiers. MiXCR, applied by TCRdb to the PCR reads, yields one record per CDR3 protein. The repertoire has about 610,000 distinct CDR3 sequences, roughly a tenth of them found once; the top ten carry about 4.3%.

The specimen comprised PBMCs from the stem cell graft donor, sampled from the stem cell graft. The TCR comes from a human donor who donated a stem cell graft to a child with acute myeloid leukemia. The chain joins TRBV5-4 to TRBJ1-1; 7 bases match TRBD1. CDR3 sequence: CASSLERQGGVFRTEAFF. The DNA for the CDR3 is TGTGCCAGCAGCTTGGAGAGACAGGGAGGTGTATTTCGCACTGAAGCTTTCTTT.